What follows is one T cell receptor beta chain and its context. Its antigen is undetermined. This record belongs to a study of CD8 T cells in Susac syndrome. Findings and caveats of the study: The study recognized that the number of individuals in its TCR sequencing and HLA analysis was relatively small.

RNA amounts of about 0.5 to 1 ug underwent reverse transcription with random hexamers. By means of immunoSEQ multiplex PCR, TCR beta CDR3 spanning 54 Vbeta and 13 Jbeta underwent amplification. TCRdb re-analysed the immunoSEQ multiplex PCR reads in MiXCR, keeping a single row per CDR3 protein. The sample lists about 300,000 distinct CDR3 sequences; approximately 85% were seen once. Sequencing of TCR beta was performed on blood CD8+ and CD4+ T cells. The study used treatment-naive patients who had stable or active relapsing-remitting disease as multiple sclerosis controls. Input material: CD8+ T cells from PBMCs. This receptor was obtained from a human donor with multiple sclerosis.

The CDR3 nucleotides read TGTGCCAGTAGTATTTTTATCAGCTGGGGGGAGAAGAACAGGGGAGAAGCTTTCTTT. As protein: CASSIFISWGEKNRGEAFF. The chain employs TRBV19 and TRBJ1-1; 7 nucleotides agree with TRBD1. The CDR3 totals 19 residues. Germline CDR1 LNHDA, CDR2 SQIVND (reference sequence). V gave up 3 bases and J gave up 8 bases; unmatched junction bases: 24.